This T cell receptor (beta chain) was identified in a study of T-cell memory formation after mild COVID-19 (dated by TCRdb to 2020 to 2022). Describing the broader study: TCR sequence clusters from the two donors were largely donor specific. In a couple of donors, T-cell clones that expanded and contracted after mild COVID-19 were tracked by sequencing TCRalpha and TCRbeta repertoires over time. The cohort was made up of two young adult volunteers, one female and one male, who were previously healthy.

Ficoll-Paque density gradient centrifugation was used to isolate PBMCs. Sequencing was performed on an Illumina NovaSeq 6000. Using 5'RACE with constant-segment primers, TCRalpha and TCRbeta cDNA libraries were constructed, with sample barcodes and unique molecular identifiers added in the process. RNA was extracted from every sample with Trizol reagent. Amplification of the libraries took two PCR steps, and the second step added a second sample barcode plus Illumina TruSeq adapters. The libraries were sequenced on an Illumina NovaSeq using 2 x 150 bp paired-end reads. The published analysis was carried out like this. Demultiplexing of reads and collapsing into UMI-guided consensus sequences were performed with migec v1.2.7. Using mixcr v2.1.11, UMI consensuses were aligned to TRA and TRB V and J templates and then assembled into clonotypes. Expanded or contracted clonotypes were those called significant by both edgeR and NoisET, with noise models trained on biological replicates. For edgeR calls, the thresholds were a false discovery rate-adjusted p below 0.01 and a log2 fold-change of 1. As an exploratory analysis of dynamics, PCA with hierarchical clustering was applied to max-normalized trajectories of the 1000 most abundant clonotypes. Separately sequenced CD4+ and CD8+ repertoires were used to assign the CD4 or CD8 phenotype of responding clones. TCRdb reanalyzed the raw reads on its own, using fastp at Q25 for trimming and MiXCR for clone calling, and kept in-frame beta chains. Every entry covers one CDR3 protein and lists the most common genes and DNA from its rows. For this entry, the V and J calls and clone size follow TCRdb and not the study's own pipeline. This sample holds 400,000 to 500,000 distinct CDR3 sequences; roughly 20% were observed only once. The leading ten clones occupy 7.5% to 10% of the sample.

As regards this clonotype: It lacks a known antigen. Base-call qualities are not available, and no considerably larger clone is one nucleotide away.

What the authors observed across the whole study: The second-wave clones that peaked on day 37 were not confirmed to be SARS-CoV-2 specific. Balanced CD4/CD8 phenotypes were observed for clones contracting from day 15 to 85, whereas a bias towards CD4+ was observed for a second wave of clones expanding from day 15 to 37. Some responding clones were found in pre-infection memory, which suggests that pre-existing cross-reactive memory T cells took part in the SARS-CoV-2 response. Contracting CD4+ clones were found mainly in CM and EM memory subsets, while CD8+ clones were enriched in EMRA. The study included only a couple of mild cases, and larger cohorts that include severe cases with pre-infection samples were judged to be necessary.

The CDR3 numbers 14 residues from cysteine through phenylalanine. The only DNA kept is the CDR3, 42 bases in frame from the first base. V was cut back by 4 bases and J by 9 bases, leaving a gap of 16 bases between them. From the germline V gene, CDR1 is SGHTA and CDR2 is FQGNSA. Recombination joined TRBV7-2 with TRBJ2-1; TRBD2 might be the D gene, on 6 matching bases. Source material: PBMCs or a T cell subset sorted from them (not recorded which). This clonotype was obtained from an adult woman who had mild COVID-19 (a few samples of this study predate the infection). The sample titles of this study are shuffled in the database, so cell type and time point are left out; the donor was told from shared clones. The CDR3 protein sequence reads: CASSSTGNGGEQFF. Read as DNA, the sequence is TGTGCCAGCAGCTCTACCGGTAACGGGGGTGAGCAGTTCTTC.